The T cell receptor (beta chain) described here comes from a study of T cell repertoires in cytomegalovirus infection. Study at large: Shared public TCR beta signatures pointed to both CMV infection and a matching HLA type.

The length of the CDR3 is 11 residues. Looked up from germline, CDR1 is SQVTM and CDR2 is ANQGSEA. V lost 1 base and J 1 base, leaving 1 base between the germline ends. The study, taken as a whole, reports: Summed public TCR beta family frequency identified CMV carriers bearing the relevant HLA. CMV-specific TCR beta clonotypes restricted by HLA-C were the ones dominating the ex vivo response.

As concerns this clonotype: Its antigen is as yet unknown.

TCRdb analysed the reads with MiXCR anew, one entry per CDR3 protein. The sample includes over 90,000 distinct CDR3 sequences, approximately 15% seen only once; the top ten take around 8.5%. The sequencing input was PBMCs. This clonotype was obtained from a human donor in good health (CMV status not recorded). Some clones in this sample may be carry-over from other donors' samples. The chain recombines TRBV29-1 with TRBJ2-5, with D hard to call. CDR3 bases: TGCAGCGTTGAAGGCCAAGAGACCCAGTACTTC. Protein sequence: CSVEGQETQYF. Supplemented by reference TRBV29-1 and TRBJ2-5, the full variable domain reads SAVISQKPSRDICQRGTSLTIQCQVDSQVTMMFWYRQQPGQSLTLIATANQGSEATYESGFVIDKFPISRPNLTFSTLTVSNMSPEDSSIYLCSVEGQETQYFGPGTRLLVL.